This section outlines one T cell receptor (beta chain) sequence together with its context. The assay was immunoSEQ multiplex PCR, and TCRdb's table has in-frame clones only and misses some. The sample contains about 440,000 clones, roughly 87% of which appear only once. This sample stems from a study of blood T cell repertoires in COVID-19. In germline, CDR1 is MNHEY, CDR2 SVGAGI. V shed 6 bases and J shed 5 bases, with 13 bases lying between them. CDR3 length: 13 amino acids. This TCR was sampled from a man between 18 and 35 years old who had recovered from COVID-19. The gene calls are TRBV6-5 and TRBJ1-1, with D tentatively TRBD1 (6 bases). The sequencing input was PBMCs or T cells enriched from blood (not recorded which). The CDR3 DNA sequence: TGTGCCAGCAGCCAACAGGGAGCAACTGAAGCTTTCTTT. Encoded protein: CASSQQGATEAFF.